Following are 17 T cell receptor beta chains from one sample sequenced in a study of blood T cells in healthy people across ages (dated by TCRdb to between 2014 and 2017). The library was made by 5' RACE. Sequencing was performed on an Illumina HiSeq 2500. A second PCR of roughly 7 to 11 cycles was performed with a sample-barcoded 5' primer and a J-beta primer mix. TCRdb itself trimmed the public reads at Q25 with fastp, ran MiXCR and retained productive beta chains. A single entry per CDR3 protein holds the most common genes and DNA from its merged rows. Here the sample has fewer than 1,200,000 distinct CDR3 sequences; 20% to 25% occur a single time. Together, the top ten hold around 0.75% of the sample. These data were likewise used in another study, on T cells of mothers and their children.

The sequenced sample was blood. Receptors originate from a girl aged 2-10 years in good health.

In the case of this clonotype: Relative to the germline gene, one junction end is altered; a read error may explain this. V is TRBV6-5 and J is TRBJ1-1; D unclear. CDR3 length equals 13 residues. Germline V gene lookup returns CDR1 MNHEY and CDR2 SVGAGI. CDR3 sequence: CACSYSSRGEAFF. The CDR3 region has the DNA TGTGCCTGCAGTTACTCGAGCCGGGGTGAAGCTTTCTTT.

The chain combines TRBV29-1 with TRBJ2-5; TRBD1 is a possible D gene (5 bases). V lost 3 bases and J 1 base, leaving 15 bases between the germline ends. Germline values: CDR1 SQVTM, CDR2 ANQGSEA. The length of the CDR3 is 15 residues. The CDR3 region is CSVDIVGHIQETQYF. The CDR3 bases are TGCAGCGTTGATATAGTCGGACACATCCAAGAGACCCAGTACTTC.

This chain uses TRBV7-6 with TRBJ2-1; a weak D match, TRBD2 (7 bases). The CDR3 consists of 14 residues. Germline CDR1 SGHVS, CDR2 FNYEAQ. The V and J ends lost 8 bases and 5 bases respectively, with 16 bases between them. This CDR3 reads CASYKGGSDNEQFF. The CDR3 bases are TGTGCCAGCTACAAGGGGGGGAGTGACAATGAGCAGTTCTTC.

V gene TRBV12-5 combines with J gene TRBJ2-1, with TRBD1 as a possible D gene (6 bases). The CDR3 runs 17 residues. Germline lookup yields CDR1 LGHNT and CDR2 FRNRAP. The germline V and J ends were trimmed by 9 bases and 0 bases, with 21 bases remaining between them. The CDR3 here is CARDSPDRKNSYNEQFF. As DNA, the CDR3 is TGTGCTAGAGATTCACCGGACAGAAAAAACTCCTACAATGAGCAGTTCTTC.

This clonotype was observed a few times. The rearrangement links TRBV10-1 to TRBJ1-2; 10 nucleotides align to TRBD1. There are 15 residues in the CDR3. V dropped 5 bases and J dropped 2; count of bases not matched to a gene: 5. Germline CDR1 reads WNHNN; CDR2 reads SYGVQD (reference sequence). This CDR3 reads CASSRPGQGNYGYTF. DNA of the CDR3: TGCGCCAGCAGTCGGCCGGGACAGGGGAACTATGGCTACACCTTC.

The rearrangement joins TRBV3-1 to TRBJ2-1; D not resolved. The CDR3 is made up of 12 amino acids. CDR1 and CDR2 (germline): LGHDT, YNNKEL (reference sequence). Trimming cost V 0 bases and J 8 bases, with 5 bases left between them. In DNA form, the CDR3 reads TGTGCCAGCAGCCAAGACGTCGATGAGCAGTTCTTC. Amino acids: CASSQDVDEQFF.

This clonotype was observed a few times. The chain couples TRBV7-9 to TRBJ2-3, with a tentative D call TRBD2 (6 bases). This CDR3 is 13 amino acids long. The V and J ends lost 4 bases and 6 bases respectively, with 11 bases between them. Germline CDR1 SEHNR, CDR2 FQNEAQ (reference sequence). The CDR3 loop reads CASSSGADDTQYF. The CDR3 DNA follows: TGTGCCAGCAGCTCGGGAGCTGACGATACGCAGTATTTT.

A few counts support this clonotype. V is TRBV7-9 and J is TRBJ1-1, with a weak D call TRBD1 (6 bases). CDR1 and CDR2 (germline): SEHNR, FQNEAQ (reference sequence). V was pared by 4 bases and J by 7 bases, with 22 bases between. The CDR3 runs to 16 residues. For the CDR3, the DNA is TGTGCCAGCAGCTATGGCCGGGTGGACAGAAGCCTTGAAGCTTTCTTT. Translating gives CASSYGRVDRSLEAFF.

There are a few counts of this clonotype. This rearrangement joins TRBV5-1 to TRBJ2-1; D not certain. With 4 bases removed from V and 5 bases from J, the gap between germline ends came to 13 bases. The V gene's germline CDR1 is SGHRS and CDR2 YFSETQ. The CDR3 contains 14 residues. The CDR3 reads CASSLETPHNEQFF. Here the CDR3 DNA reads TGCGCCAGCAGCCTAGAGACACCGCACAATGAGCAGTTCTTC. The full variable domain, rest sourced from reference TRBV5-1 and TRBJ2-1, is KAGVTQTPRYLIKTRGQQVTLSCSPISGHRSVSWYQQTPGQGLQFLFEYFSETQRNKGNFPGRFSGRQFSNSRSEMNVSTLELGDSALYLCASSLETPHNEQFFGPGTRLTVL.

There are many counts of this clonotype. J is TRBJ2-1 and V is TRBV29-1; D uncertain. V was shortened by 7 bases and J by 0 bases, with 10 bases between the two germline ends. Germline V gene data show CDR1 as SQVTM and CDR2 as ANQGSEA. The CDR3 length is 13 residues. The CDR3 sequence is CSGSRSSYNEQFF. The CDR3 bases are TGCAGCGGGTCCCGAAGCTCCTACAATGAGCAGTTCTTC.

In DNA form, the CDR3 reads TGTGCCAGTAGAACCTATAGCGGGAACGAGCAGTACTTC. Its translation: CASRTYSGNEQYF. The rearrangement uses TRBV19 and TRBJ2-7; 8 nucleotides agree with TRBD2. With 6 bases clipped from V and 5 bases from J, the junction kept 6 bases outside the gene matches. Germline V gene lookup returns CDR1 LNHDA and CDR2 SQIVND (reference sequence). The CDR3 is made up of 13 amino acids.

The chain combines TRBV29-1 with TRBJ2-7; D is possibly TRBD1 (6 bases). Deletions cut 4 bases from V and 0 bases from J, with 10 bases between. The CDR3 contains 13 residues. Germline V gene data show CDR1 as SQVTM and CDR2 as ANQGSEA. The CDR3 nucleotides are TGCAGCGTTGGGGGGCCCTTCTCCTACGAGCAGTACTTC. It codes for CSVGGPFSYEQYF.

This clonotype came up a few times. This sequence joins TRBV2 and TRBJ2-7; possible D gene TRBD2, 6 bases. The CDR3 has 14 residues. Between the trimmed V and J ends, which lost 6 bases and 3 bases, there was a span of 15 bases. CDR1 and CDR2 from the germline V gene are SNHLY and FYNNEI. The CDR3 coding sequence is TGTGCCAGCAGCGAGCCCTCCGGGGGCTACGAGCAGTACTTC. Amino acids: CASSEPSGGYEQYF.

This rearrangement joins TRBV7-2 to TRBJ2-5; D may be TRBD1 (6 bases). CDR3 length equals 18 residues. Trimming cost V 1 base and J 0 bases, with 18 bases left between them. Germline assignment: CDR1 SGHTA and CDR2 FQGNSA. The CDR3 loop is CASSLVSSGQMYQETQYF. Written as DNA, the CDR3 is TGTGCCAGCAGCTTAGTGTCGTCGGGACAAATGTACCAAGAGACCCAGTACTTC.

This sequence joins TRBV7-8 and TRBJ2-1; 10 nucleotides line up with TRBD2. The CDR3 runs 16 residues. The ends lost 6 bases at V and 6 bases at J; junction bases unmatched: 11. The germline V gene encodes CDR1 SGHVS and CDR2 FQNEAQ. CDR3 DNA: TGTGCCAGCAGGTATAGACTAGCGGGCCTCGGCAATGAGCAGTTCTTC. This sequence encodes CASRYRLAGLGNEQFF.

J is TRBJ1-3 and V is TRBV28; D is ambiguous. Germline CDR1 MDHEN, CDR2 SYDVKM. The V end lost 7 bases, the J end lost 3 bases, and 10 bases lay between the germline ends. The CDR3 runs to 13 residues. The CDR3 loop reads CASNNLHGNTIYF. The CDR3 nucleotides read TGTGCCAGCAACAACTTACATGGAAACACCATATATTTT.

The chain recombines TRBV5-1 with TRBJ1-2; no firm D call. The ends were cut back, 0 bases at V and 2 bases at J, with 14 bases in the middle. Germline V CDR1 and CDR2: SGHRS, YFSETQ. The CDR3 is 16 amino acids. The CDR3 DNA follows: TGCGCCAGCAGCTTGGGAGGTCTCATAAAGAACTATGGCTACACCTTC. This translates into CASSLGGLIKNYGYTF. Looking up the rest from reference TRBV5-1 and TRBJ1-2 gives the full variable domain: KAGVTQTPRYLIKTRGQQVTLSCSPISGHRSVSWYQQTPGQGLQFLFEYFSETQRNKGNFPGRFSGRQFSNSRSEMNVSTLELGDSALYLCASSLGGLIKNYGYTFGSGTRLTVV.